A selection of T cell receptor beta chains follows, all from one sample in a study of blood T cell repertoires in COVID-19. The method was immunoSEQ multiplex PCR; TCRdb's version includes in-frame clones alone and lacks a portion of them. The sample has 200,000 to 250,000 clones; approximately 91% are singletons. The sequenced sample was peripheral blood. These receptors originate from a woman in her forties with acute or convalescent COVID-19. Both conserved end residues are part of each CDR3. The D gene is left open where the match is weak. The size of a clone is reported for some rows only, either as once, few or many, or as a class for expanded clones.

J	D	V	size	CDR3	DNA
TRBJ1-2	-	TRBV6-2/TRBV6-3	-	CASSYPFPGDDYGYTF	TGTGCCAGCAGTTACCCCTTTCCAGGGGATGACTATGGCTACACCTTC
TRBJ1-4	TRBD1	TRBV2	once	CASRVTGGHEKLFF	TGTGCCAGCAGGGTGACAGGGGGGCATGAAAAACTGTTTTTT
TRBJ1-4	-	TRBV2	-	CASIPGGSEKLFF	TGTGCCAGCATTCCGGGAGGGTCTGAAAAACTGTTTTTT
TRBJ1-5	-	TRBV28	-	CASSLRGLQPQHF	TGTGCCAGCAGCCTTCGGGGACTTCAGCCCCAGCATTTT
TRBJ1-2	TRBD1	TRBV24-1	-	CATSAPDRRGGYTF	TGTGCCACCAGTGCCCCGGACAGGAGGGGCGGCTACACCTTC
TRBJ1-2	-	TRBV30	-	CAWSVRGRAGYTF	TGTGCCTGGAGTGTACGAGGCAGGGCTGGCTACACCTTC
TRBJ2-3	-	TRBV27	-	CASSSYHTDTQYF	TGTGCCAGCAGTTCCTATCACACAGATACGCAGTATTTT
TRBJ1-6	-	TRBV4-2	-	CASSPGGMTLHF	TGTGCCAGCAGCCCCGGCGGGATGACCCTCCACTTT
TRBJ2-2	-	TRBV9	-	CASNSGWRAGELFF	TGTGCCAGCAACAGCGGGTGGCGGGCCGGGGAGCTGTTTTTT
TRBJ1-1	-	TRBV3-1/TRBV3-2	-	CASSQDGREAFF	TGTGCCAGCAGCCAAGATGGCAGGGAAGCTTTCTTT
TRBJ1-2	TRBD1	TRBV10-1	-	CASSPTRDSRGYTF	TGCGCCAGCAGCCCCACCCGGGACAGCCGAGGCTACACCTTC
TRBJ2-5	TRBD2	TRBV30	-	CAWSSSGGAQETQYF	TGTGCCTGGAGTAGTAGCGGGGGGGCTCAAGAGACCCAGTACTTC
TRBJ1-1	-	TRBV19	-	CASSARTQNTEAFF	TGTGCCAGTAGTGCCAGGACACAGAACACTGAAGCTTTCTTT